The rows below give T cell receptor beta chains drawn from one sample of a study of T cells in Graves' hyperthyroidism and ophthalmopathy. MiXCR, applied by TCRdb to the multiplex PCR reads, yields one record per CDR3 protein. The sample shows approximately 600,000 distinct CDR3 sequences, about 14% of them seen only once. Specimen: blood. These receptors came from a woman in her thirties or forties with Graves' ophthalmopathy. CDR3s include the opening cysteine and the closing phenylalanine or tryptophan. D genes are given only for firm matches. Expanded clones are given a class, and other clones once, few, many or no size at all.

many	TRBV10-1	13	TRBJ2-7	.	TGCGCCAGCAGTGACAGGGAGGACTACGAGCAGTACTTC	CASSDREDYEQYF
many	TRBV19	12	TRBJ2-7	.	TGTGCCAGTAGCCCTAACCGGTACGAGCAGTACTTC	CASSPNRYEQYF
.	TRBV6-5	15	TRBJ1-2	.	TGTGCCAGCAGTTACCGCGGCAGGGGAATCTATGGCTACACCTTC	CASSYRGRGIYGYTF
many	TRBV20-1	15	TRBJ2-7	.	TGCAGTGCTAGAAAAGGAGAGTTTTCGGTCTACGAGCAGTACTTC	CSARKGEFSVYEQYF
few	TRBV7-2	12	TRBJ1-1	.	TGTGCCAGCAGCTTTCTTTCTACTGAAGCTTTCTTT	CASSFLSTEAFF
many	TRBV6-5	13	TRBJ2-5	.	TGTGCCAGCCAACTAGGGGTCCAAGAGACCCAGTACTTC	CASQLGVQETQYF
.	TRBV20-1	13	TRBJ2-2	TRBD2	TGCAGTGCGAACGGGAGGGCCATCGGGGAGCTGTTTTTT	CSANGRAIGELFF
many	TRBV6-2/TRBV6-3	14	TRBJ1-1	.	TGTGCCAGCAGTTTGACCCTACAGGACACTGAAGCTTTCTTT	CASSLTLQDTEAFF
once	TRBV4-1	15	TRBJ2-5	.	TGCGCCAGCAGCCACCTGGACAGTGCGCAAGAGACCCAGTACTTC	CASSHLDSAQETQYF
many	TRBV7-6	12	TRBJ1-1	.	TGTGCCAGCAGCTTGAACGCAGGTGAAGCTTTCTTT	CASSLNAGEAFF
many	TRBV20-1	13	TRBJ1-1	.	TGCAGTGCTAGAGGGCGCCAACCCCCTGAAGCTTTCTTT	CSARGRQPPEAFF
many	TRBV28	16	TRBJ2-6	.	TGTGCCAGCAGTTTCACCAGCAGCTCTGGGGCCAACGTCCTGACTTTC	CASSFTSSSGANVLTF
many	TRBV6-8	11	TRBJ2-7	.	TGTGCCAGCAGGGCGGCGTGTGAGCAGTACTTC	CASRAACEQYF
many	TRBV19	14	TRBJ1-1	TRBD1	TGTGCCAGTATCCCAGGGGGCATGAACACTGAAGCTTTCTTT	CASIPGGMNTEAFF
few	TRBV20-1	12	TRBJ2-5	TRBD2	TGCAGTGCCCCAGCGGGGGGAGAGACCCAGTACTTC	CSAPAGGETQYF
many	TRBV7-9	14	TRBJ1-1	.	TGTGCCAGCAGCTTAGGGATCCCTCAGTCTGAAGCTTTCTTT	CASSLGIPQSEAFF
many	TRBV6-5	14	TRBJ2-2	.	TGTGCCAGCAGTTCGGAGCAGAACACCGGGGAGCTGTTTTTT	CASSSEQNTGELFF
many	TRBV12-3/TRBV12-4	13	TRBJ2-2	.	TGTGCCAGCAGGGCAGGGAACACCGGGGAGCTGTTTTTT	CASRAGNTGELFF
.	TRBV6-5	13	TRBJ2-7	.	TGTGCCAGCAGTCAGCCGGACAGCTACGAGCAGTACTTC	CASSQPDSYEQYF
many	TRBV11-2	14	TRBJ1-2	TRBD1	TGTGCCAGCAGCCATCGGGACAGGGGAGGTGGCTACACCTTC	CASSHRDRGGGYTF
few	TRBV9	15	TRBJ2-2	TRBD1	TGTGCCAGCAGCCCGGGACAGGCTCAGGGTGGGGAGCTGTTTTTT	CASSPGQAQGGELFF
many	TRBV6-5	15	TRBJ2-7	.	TGTGCCAGCAGTTACTCGAAAGGGGACGGCTACGAGCAGTACTTC	CASSYSKGDGYEQYF
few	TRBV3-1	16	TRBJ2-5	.	TGTGCCAGCAGCCAAGATCTGGAGAGCCTACGAGAGACCCAGTACTTC	CASSQDLESLRETQYF
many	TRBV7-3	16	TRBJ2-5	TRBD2	TGTGCCAGCAGCTTATCCGCGGGAGAAAGCGAAGAGACCCAGTACTTC	CASSLSAGESEETQYF
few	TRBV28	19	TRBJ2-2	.	TGTGCCAGCAGTTTGTCCGGACTGGGGGGAGTCGGTAGCACCGGGGAGCTGTTTTTT	CASSLSGLGGVGSTGELFF
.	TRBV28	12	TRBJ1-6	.	TGTGCCAGCAGTTTCGAGGGTTCACCCCTCCACTTT	CASSFEGSPLHF
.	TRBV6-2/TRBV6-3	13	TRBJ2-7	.	TGTGCCAGCAGTTACTCGAAATTCTACGAGCGGTACTTC	CASSYSKFYERYF
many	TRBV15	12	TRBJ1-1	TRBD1	TGTGCCACCAGCGCCGGACAGGTCGGAGCTTTCTTT	CATSAGQVGAFF
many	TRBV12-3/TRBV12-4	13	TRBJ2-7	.	TGTGCCAGCAGTTTAGGCCAGGGGAGGGAGCAGTGCTTC	CASSLGQGREQCF
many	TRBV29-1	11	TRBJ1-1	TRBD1	TGCAGCGAGATGACAGGGTCTGAAGCTTTCTTT	CSEMTGSEAFF
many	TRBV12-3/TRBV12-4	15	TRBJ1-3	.	TGTGCCAGCAGTTCGGACATCCTGGCGGGAAACACCATATATTTT	CASSSDILAGNTIYF
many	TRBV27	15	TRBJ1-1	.	TGTGCCAGCAGTAGACCCGGGATAACGAACACTGAAGCTTTCTTT	CASSRPGITNTEAFF
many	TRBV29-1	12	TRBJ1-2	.	TGCAGCGTTGCCCCTGGCATCCTTGGCTACACCTTC	CSVAPGILGYTF
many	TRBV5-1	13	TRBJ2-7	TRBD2	TGCGCCAGCAGTCCTGGACTAGATCACGAGCAGTACTTC	CASSPGLDHEQYF
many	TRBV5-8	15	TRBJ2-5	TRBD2	TGTGCCAGCAGCTTGATTCCTAGCGGGAGGGAGACCCAGTACTTC	CASSLIPSGRETQYF
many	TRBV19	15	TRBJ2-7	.	TGTGCCACTAAGTCTGCAGGGTCCTTGGTCTACGAGCAGTACTTC	CATKSAGSLVYEQYF
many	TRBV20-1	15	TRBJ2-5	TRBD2	TGCAGTGCTAGAGATCTAGCGGGAGGGGAAAAGACCCAGTACTTC	CSARDLAGGEKTQYF
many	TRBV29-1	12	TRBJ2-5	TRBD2	TGCAGCGTTGATGGGGAGGGGTTGTCCCAGTACTTC	CSVDGEGLSQYF
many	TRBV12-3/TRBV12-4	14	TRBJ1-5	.	TGTGCCAGCAGCCCCACAGGCCCCAATCAGCCCCAGCATTTT	CASSPTGPNQPQHF
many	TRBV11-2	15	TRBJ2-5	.	TGTGCCAGCAGCTTAGCCAGGGTCAGGTTGGAGACCCAGTACTTC	CASSLARVRLETQYF
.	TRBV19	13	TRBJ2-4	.	TGTGCCAGTAGTATGGCCAGATCCGGCATTCAGTACTTC	CASSMARSGIQYF
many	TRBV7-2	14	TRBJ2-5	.	TGTGCCAGCAGCATGGGACGGGCCCAAGAGACCCAGTACTTC	CASSMGRAQETQYF
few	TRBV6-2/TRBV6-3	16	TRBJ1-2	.	TGTGCCAGCAGTTCTGACCTCTCGACAGACGGAAGTGGCTACACCTTC	CASSSDLSTDGSGYTF
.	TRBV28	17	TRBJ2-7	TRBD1	TGTGCCAGCAGTTTGGTATTTGGGACAGGGGCCACGAACGAGCAGTACTTC	CASSLVFGTGATNEQYF
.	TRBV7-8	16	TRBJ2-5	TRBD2	TGTGCCAGCAGCTTAGCTAGCGGGGGGCTGAGAAAGACCCAGTACTTC	CASSLASGGLRKTQYF
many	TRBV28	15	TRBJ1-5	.	TGTGCCAGCAGTTTCATTGGACAGCCCAATCAGCCCCAGCATTTT	CASSFIGQPNQPQHF
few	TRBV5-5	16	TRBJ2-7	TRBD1	TGTGCCAGCAGCTTTGGACAGGGTTCGTCTGGCTACGAGCAGTACTTC	CASSFGQGSSGYEQYF
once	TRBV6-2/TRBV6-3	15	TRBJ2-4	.	TGTGCCAGCAGTGACCTGGGACTCGGACATGGCATTCAGTACTTC	CASSDLGLGHGIQYF
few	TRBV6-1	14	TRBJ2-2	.	TGTGCCAGCACCAAACTAGAGGCGCCCGGGGAGCTGTTTTTT	CASTKLEAPGELFF